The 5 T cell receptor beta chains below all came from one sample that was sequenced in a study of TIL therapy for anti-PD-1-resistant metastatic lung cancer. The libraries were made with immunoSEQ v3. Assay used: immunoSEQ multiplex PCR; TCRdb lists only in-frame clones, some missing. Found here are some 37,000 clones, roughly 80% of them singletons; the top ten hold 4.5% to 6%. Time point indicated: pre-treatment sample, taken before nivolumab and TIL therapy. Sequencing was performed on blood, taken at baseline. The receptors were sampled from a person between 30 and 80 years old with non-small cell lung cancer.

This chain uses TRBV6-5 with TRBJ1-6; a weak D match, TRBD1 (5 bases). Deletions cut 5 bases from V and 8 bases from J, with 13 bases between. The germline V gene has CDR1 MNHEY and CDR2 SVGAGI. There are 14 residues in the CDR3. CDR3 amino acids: CASSPWGGDSPLHF. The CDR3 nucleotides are TGTGCCAGCAGTCCGTGGGGGGGGGATTCACCCCTCCACTTT.

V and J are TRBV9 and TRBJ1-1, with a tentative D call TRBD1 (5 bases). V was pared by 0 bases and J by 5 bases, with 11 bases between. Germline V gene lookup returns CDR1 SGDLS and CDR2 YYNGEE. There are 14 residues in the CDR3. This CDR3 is CASSVGQGGTEAFF. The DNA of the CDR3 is TGTGCCAGCAGCGTAGGCCAGGGAGGGACTGAAGCTTTCTTT.

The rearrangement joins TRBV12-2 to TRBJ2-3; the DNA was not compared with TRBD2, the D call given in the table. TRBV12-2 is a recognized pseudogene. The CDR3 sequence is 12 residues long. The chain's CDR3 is CASRPENSTQYF. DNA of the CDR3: TGTGCAAGTCGCCCCGAGAATTCTACGCAGTATTTT.

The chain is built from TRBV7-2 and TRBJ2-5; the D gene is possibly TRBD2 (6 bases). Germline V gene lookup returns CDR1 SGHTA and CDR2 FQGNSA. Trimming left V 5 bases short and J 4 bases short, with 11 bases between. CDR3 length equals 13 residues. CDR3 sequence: CASSVLLAETQYF. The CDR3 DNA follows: TGTGCCAGCAGCGTACTACTAGCAGAGACCCAGTACTTC.

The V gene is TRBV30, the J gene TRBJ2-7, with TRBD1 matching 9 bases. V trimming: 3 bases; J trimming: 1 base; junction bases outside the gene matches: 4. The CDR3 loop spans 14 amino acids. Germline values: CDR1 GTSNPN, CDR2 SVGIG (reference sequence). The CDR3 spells CAWRRDRASYEQYF. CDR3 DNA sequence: TGTGCCTGGAGAAGGGACAGGGCTTCCTACGAGCAGTACTTC.